The 5 T cell receptor beta chains below were found in one sample sequenced in a study of early T cells in non-severe SARS-CoV-2 infection. MiXCR, applied by TCRdb to the 5' RACE reads, yields one record per CDR3 protein. The sample has tens of thousands of distinct CDR3 sequences; 10% to 15% are singletons. The sample comprised whole blood. The source is an adult who was a healthcare worker with PCR-confirmed SARS-CoV-2 infection or an uninfected control (not recorded which).

The table lists this clonotype with a few counts. The chain recombines TRBV6-2 or TRBV6-3 with TRBJ2-6, with no clear D. The CDR3 consists of 14 residues. V was clipped by 5 bases and J by 2 bases, with 7 bases between them. From germline, CDR1 is MNHEY and CDR2 SVGEGT. The CDR3 nucleotides are TGTGCCAGCAGTGATTCTGCTGGGGCCAACGTCCTGACTTTC. This codes for CASSDSAGANVLTF.

CDR3 loop: CAISAGTGGAGSNQPQHF. The CDR3 coding sequence is TGTGCCATCAGTGCCGGGACAGGGGGCGCGGGTAGCAATCAGCCCCAGCATTTT. V is TRBV10-3 and J is TRBJ1-5; 12 positions agree with TRBD1. The germline gives CDR1 ENHRY, CDR2 SYGVKD. The length of the CDR3 is 18 residues. J lost 0 bases, V lost 4 bases, and 7 bases had no gene match.

The chain couples TRBV11-2 to TRBJ2-1; D may be TRBD1 (6 bases). The ends were cut back, 3 bases at V and 7 bases at J, with 13 bases in the middle. The germline CDR1 and CDR2 sequences are SGHAT and FQNNGV. This CDR3 has 14 amino acids. Here the CDR3 DNA reads TGTGCCAGCAGCTTGGAGGCTAGGGGGAATGAGCAGTTCTTC. This sequence encodes CASSLEARGNEQFF.

This clonotype was detected many times. The genes are TRBV14 and TRBJ2-1; weak D call: TRBD1 (5 bases). The ends were cut back, 1 base at V and 7 bases at J, with 14 bases in the middle. The CDR3 consists of 15 residues. Germline V gives CDR1 SGHDN, CDR2 FVKESK. The CDR3 loop is CASSQVPGYKNEQFF. CDR3 coding DNA: TGTGCCAGCAGCCAAGTGCCAGGGTACAAGAATGAGCAGTTCTTC.

This rearrangement joins TRBV10-3 to TRBJ2-7; 7 bases fit TRBD1. The V gene end was trimmed by 6 bases and the J gene end by 2 bases; junction bases not matched to a gene: 4. The germline V gene has CDR1 ENHRY and CDR2 SYGVKD. The CDR3 length is 13 residues. CDR3 region: CAIRGQTAYEQYF. The CDR3 bases are TGTGCCATCAGGGGACAGACCGCCTACGAGCAGTACTTC.